Below are 30 T cell receptor beta chains sequenced from a single sample in a study of preoperative IRX-2 immunotherapy in early breast cancer. Sequenced by immunoSEQ multiplex PCR; TCRdb stores in-frame clones only, minus some. Altogether roughly 40,000 clones are present, about 80% being singletons, with the ten largest covering roughly 1.2%. Treatment given: preoperative locoregional IRX-2 cytokine immunotherapy. The sample here was tumor tissue, taken after IRX-2 immunotherapy. The receptors were sampled from a human donor with breast cancer.

V usage is TRBV4-1 and J usage is TRBJ2-7, with D possibly TRBD2 on 6 matching bases. Germline lookup yields CDR1 MGHRA and CDR2 YSYEKL. Deletions cut 2 bases from V and 2 bases from J, with 13 bases between. There are 15 residues in the CDR3. The CDR3 loop reads CASSQRRTTPYEQYF. In DNA, the CDR3 is TGCGCCAGCAGCCAACGCCGGACTACTCCCTACGAGCAGTACTTC.

This clone was recorded only once. This rearrangement joins TRBV2 to TRBJ2-2; the D is unclear. The V gene's germline CDR1 is SNHLY and CDR2 FYNNEI. V was trimmed by 4 bases and J by 3 bases, leaving 9 bases between them. CDR3 length equals 14 residues. The CDR3 is CASSADSYTGELFF. Written as DNA, the CDR3 is TGTGCCAGCAGTGCAGACTCGTACACCGGGGAGCTGTTTTTT.

J is TRBJ2-7 and V is TRBV19; TRBD1 matches 8 bases. V shed 2 bases and J 4 bases; nucleotides not matched to a gene: 4. This CDR3 has 14 amino acids. The germline V gene encodes CDR1 LNHDA and CDR2 SQIVND (reference sequence). The CDR3 region is CASSIRRTGYEQYF. The CDR3 DNA reads TGTGCCAGTAGTATACGACGGACAGGGTACGAGCAGTACTTC.

This chain connects TRBV6-7 to TRBJ2-1, with TRBD1 matching over 10 bases. TRBV6-7 is an ORF, and what it does is uncertain. The CDR3 covers 16 residues. Trimming cost V 2 bases and J 9 bases; bases outside gene matches: 10. The chain's CDR3 is CASSYIRGQGRGEQFF. DNA of the CDR3: TGTGCCAGCAGTTACATCAGGGGACAGGGGAGGGGTGAGCAGTTCTTC.

V usage is TRBV5-1 and J usage is TRBJ2-3; D remains unclear. The CDR3 length is 14 residues. V gave up 0 bases and J gave up 0 bases, with 5 bases separating them. CDR1 SGHRS and CDR2 YFSETQ come from the germline V gene. CDR3 nucleotide sequence: TGCGCCAGCAGCTTGGCCCGGAGCACAGATACGCAGTATTTT. Its protein product is CASSLARSTDTQYF.

This clone occurred a few times. The genes are TRBV7-5 and TRBJ2-5; the D call TRBD1 from the table was never checked on the DNA. TRBV7-5 is reported as a pseudogene. The CDR3 is 14 amino acids. This chain's CDR3 is CVRSLNRQAETQYF. The CDR3 nucleotides read TGTGTCAGAAGCTTAAACAGACAGGCGGAGACCCAGTACTTC.

This clone was counted between two and nine times. This chain joins TRBV19 and TRBJ1-5, with 8 bases aligning to TRBD1. From germline, CDR1 is LNHDA and CDR2 SQIVND (reference sequence). Trimming removed 3 bases from V and 6 bases from J; junction bases left unmatched: 10. CDR3 size: 16 residues. CDR3 amino acids: CASSMSDRVIVQPQHF. In nucleotides, the CDR3 is TGTGCCAGTAGTATGTCGGACAGGGTCATTGTTCAGCCCCAGCATTTT.

The chain combines TRBV6-8 with TRBJ1-5; D is possibly TRBD1 (6 bases). This CDR3 region has 14 residues. The V and J ends lost 5 bases and 5 bases respectively, with 13 bases between them. Germline-derived CDR1 and CDR2 are MNHGY and SAAAGT. The CDR3 region has the DNA TGTGCCAGCAGTAGGATAAACAGGGATCAGCCCCAGCATTTT. This translates into CASSRINRDQPQHF.

The chain combines TRBV30 with TRBJ2-2; 13 bases map to TRBD2. The CDR3 is 22 residues long. Germline CDR1 GTSNPN, CDR2 SVGIG (reference sequence). Trimming cost V 0 bases and J 5 bases; bases outside gene matches: 21. The CDR3 DNA sequence: TGTGCCTGGAGTGTACTGGGGACGGGGGGACTAGCGGGAAGATGGAGGACCGGGGAGCTGTTTTTT. Protein sequence: CAWSVLGTGGLAGRWRTGELFF.

The chain links TRBV18 to TRBJ1-2, with no clear D. V was cut by 3 bases and J by 4 bases, with 15 bases left in between. CDR1 is KGHSH and CDR2 is LQKENI in the germline V gene. There are 15 residues in the CDR3. CDR3 amino acids: CASSPAVGDLYGYTF. Here the CDR3 DNA reads TGTGCCAGCTCACCGGCGGTCGGAGACCTCTATGGCTACACCTTC.

The chain joins TRBV19 to TRBJ2-1; tentative D call: TRBD2 (5 bases). Germline lookup yields CDR1 LNHDA and CDR2 SQIVND (reference sequence). This CDR3 is built from 13 residues. V was cut by 3 bases and J by 5 bases, with 8 bases left in between. The CDR3 sequence: CASSMGRNNEQFF. The DNA for the CDR3 is TGTGCCAGTAGTATGGGGAGAAACAATGAGCAGTTCTTC.

The chain is built from TRBV19 and TRBJ1-4, with D maybe TRBD1 (5 bases). Germline lookup yields CDR1 LNHDA and CDR2 SQIVND (reference sequence). Between the trimmed V and J ends, which lost 7 bases and 7 bases, there was a span of 16 bases. This CDR3 has 14 amino acids. This CDR3 reads CASNPRGVGEKLFF. The DNA of the CDR3 is TGTGCCAGTAACCCACGGGGGGTTGGTGAAAAACTGTTTTTT.

This clone turned up a few times. The chain uses TRBV19 and TRBJ2-3, with D unresolved. In germline, CDR1 is LNHDA, CDR2 SQIVND (reference sequence). This CDR3 contains 12 residues. Trimming shortened V by 3 bases and J by 4 bases, and 5 bases separated the two germline ends. The CDR3 DNA is TGTGCCAGTAGTATCGGGCCAGATACGCAGTATTTT. It codes for CASSIGPDTQYF. Complete variable domain (other parts from reference TRBV19 and TRBJ2-3): DGGITQSPKYLFRKEGQNVTLSCEQNLNHDAMYWYRQDPGQGLRLIYYSQIVNDFQKGDIAEGYSVSREKKESFPLTVTSAQKNPTAFYLCASSIGPDTQYFGPGTRLTVL.

J is TRBJ2-3 and V is TRBV7-6; 10 nucleotides agree with TRBD2. Trimming took 2 bases from V and 2 from J; bases not matched to a gene: 10. CDR1 and CDR2 (germline): SGHVS, FNYEAQ. The CDR3 consists of 18 residues. CDR3 residues: CASSLYIPGTSDTDTQYF. The CDR3 nucleotides read TGTGCCAGCAGCTTATACATTCCCGGGACTAGCGACACAGATACGCAGTATTTT.

In DNA, the CDR3 is TGTGCCAGTGCAGTAGGGACACGCAATCAGCCCCAGCATTTT. The encoded protein is CASAVGTRNQPQHF. This chain uses TRBV19 with TRBJ1-5; maybe TRBD1 (6 bases). Between the trimmed V and J ends, which lost 8 bases and 2 bases, there was a span of 13 bases. The germline V gene encodes CDR1 LNHDA and CDR2 SQIVND (reference sequence). The CDR3 consists of 14 residues.

This clone showed up just a few times. The CDR3 DNA sequence: TGCAGCGTGCTGACAGCGAACACTGAAGCTTTCTTT. Amino acid sequence: CSVLTANTEAFF. The J gene is TRBJ1-1, the V gene TRBV29-1, with a weak D call TRBD1 (5 bases). This CDR3 comprises 12 residues. Germline lookup yields CDR1 SQVTM and CDR2 ANQGSEA. V shed 6 bases and J shed 1 base, with 9 bases lying between them.

This chain links TRBV19 with TRBJ1-5, with 7 bases aligning to TRBD1. J gave up 2 bases and V 8 bases, and 9 bases lay outside the gene matches. CDR1 and CDR2 (germline): LNHDA, SQIVND (reference sequence). The CDR3 is 15 residues long. The CDR3 here is CASEKGQGGNQPQHF. CDR3 bases: TGTGCCAGTGAAAAAGGGCAGGGGGGCAATCAGCCCCAGCATTTT. Full variable domain (missing parts from reference TRBV19 and TRBJ1-5): DGGITQSPKYLFRKEGQNVTLSCEQNLNHDAMYWYRQDPGQGLRLIYYSQIVNDFQKGDIAEGYSVSREKKESFPLTVTSAQKNPTAFYLCASEKGQGGNQPQHFGDGTRLSIL.

The chain combines TRBV12-2 with TRBJ2-3; TRBD2 was called by the table and not checked on the DNA. TRBV12-2 is given as a pseudogene. The CDR3 spans 15 residues. The CDR3 sequence is CANLRSGGYTDTQYF. In nucleotides, the CDR3 is TGTGCCAATCTAAGGAGCGGGGGCTACACAGATACGCAGTATTTT.

V gene TRBV6-8 combines with J gene TRBJ1-5; 9 bases agree with TRBD1. J gave up 4 bases and V 6 bases, and 7 bases lay outside the gene matches. CDR1 is MNHGY, CDR2 SAAAGT, per germline. CDR3 length: 15 residues. The CDR3 region is CASSGQGSNNQPQHF. CDR3 nucleotide sequence: TGTGCCAGCAGCGGACAGGGGAGTAATAATCAGCCCCAGCATTTT.

V is TRBV30 and J is TRBJ2-5, with D maybe TRBD1 (7 bases). From germline, CDR1 is GTSNPN and CDR2 SVGIG (reference sequence). CDR3 length: 15 amino acids. Between the trimmed V and J ends, which lost 3 bases and 2 bases, there was a span of 16 bases. Here the CDR3 reads CAWRNRGGSQETQYF. The CDR3 region has the DNA TGTGCCTGGAGAAACAGGGGAGGTTCTCAAGAGACCCAGTACTTC.

J is TRBJ1-5 and V is TRBV16; tentatively, D is TRBD1 (5 bases). Germline values: CDR1 KGHSY, CDR2 FQNENV. Trimming cost V 0 bases and J 6 bases, with 9 bases left between them. CDR3 length: 14 residues. The CDR3 loop is CASSQSPGAQPQHF. CDR3 DNA sequence: TGTGCCAGCAGCCAATCGCCCGGGGCTCAGCCCCAGCATTTT.

J is TRBJ2-1 and V is TRBV5-1; TRBD1 matches at 7 bases. Germline-derived CDR1 and CDR2 are SGHRS and YFSETQ. The CDR3 spans 14 residues. Trimming cost V 3 bases and J 4 bases; bases outside gene matches: 4. CDR3 bases: TGCGCCAGCAGCTCGGGACAGCTTTACAATGAGCAGTTCTTC. Translated: CASSSGQLYNEQFF.

This rearrangement joins TRBV30 to TRBJ1-4; TRBD1 matches at 9 bases. V lost 3 bases, J lost 7 bases, and 9 bases stayed unmatched. This CDR3 has 15 residues. Germline CDR1 and CDR2: GTSNPN and SVGIG (reference sequence). This chain's CDR3 is CAWSRDRAGGEKLFF. The DNA for the CDR3 is TGTGCCTGGAGCCGGGACAGGGCCGGAGGTGAAAAACTGTTTTTT. The full variable domain, rest sourced from reference TRBV30 and TRBJ1-4, is SQTIHQWPATLVQPVGSPLSLECTVEGTSNPNLYWYRQAAGRGLQLLFYSVGIGQISSEVPQNLSASRPQDRQFILSSKKLLLSDSGFYLCAWSRDRAGGEKLFFGSGTQLSVL.

The chain links TRBV18 to TRBJ1-3, with D possibly TRBD1 on 6 matching bases. V was clipped by 3 bases and J by 3 bases, with 15 bases between them. This CDR3 has 16 residues. The germline V gene has CDR1 KGHSH and CDR2 LQKENI. CDR3 nucleotides: TGTGCCAGCTCACCCCGGAACAGGGATCGTGGAAACACCATATATTTT. Its translation: CASSPRNRDRGNTIYF.

The rearrangement links TRBV19 to TRBJ2-7, with D possibly being TRBD2 (5 bases). The CDR3 contains 13 residues. V lost 5 bases and J 5 bases, leaving 13 bases between the germline ends. CDR1 and CDR2 (germline): LNHDA, SQIVND (reference sequence). CDR3: CASSPTSSHEQYF. As DNA, the CDR3 is TGTGCCAGTAGTCCAACTAGTTCCCACGAGCAGTACTTC.

A few counts support this clone. This sequence joins TRBV4-1 and TRBJ1-5; no firm D call. The CDR3 is 17 amino acids. V shed 1 base and J shed 1 base, with 14 bases lying between them. Germline CDR1 and CDR2: MGHRA and YSYEKL. This chain's CDR3 is CASSQVRFGGSNQPQHF. The DNA for the CDR3 is TGCGCCAGCAGCCAAGTAAGGTTTGGAGGGAGCAATCAGCCCCAGCATTTT.

V gene TRBV10-2 combines with J gene TRBJ2-7; D might be TRBD1 or TRBD2, each matching 5 bases. V shed 1 base and J shed 5 bases, with 18 bases lying between them. Germline V gene data show CDR1 as WSHSY and CDR2 as SAAADI. The CDR3 is 16 residues long. The CDR3 sequence is CASSEWGFGTANEQYF. The CDR3, as DNA: TGCGCCAGCAGTGAGTGGGGATTCGGGACCGCCAACGAGCAGTACTTC.

This chain joins TRBV19 and TRBJ2-3; 13 nucleotides match TRBD2. The germline V gene encodes CDR1 LNHDA and CDR2 SQIVND (reference sequence). The CDR3 is 16 residues long. The V and J ends lost 4 bases and 0 bases, in that order; junction bases with no gene match: 1. The CDR3 bases are TGTGCCAGTAGTACGGGACTAGCGGGAAGCACAGATACGCAGTATTTT. Protein: CASSTGLAGSTDTQYF.

In regard to this clone: Germline is not matched at one junction end, which may reflect a read error. This sequence joins TRBV7-1 and TRBJ1-3, with D tentatively TRBD1 (6 bases). TRBV7-1 belongs to the ORF category, with a function that is uncertain. The CDR3 is made up of 14 amino acids. The CDR3 loop is CASSPARGPNTIYF. CDR3 bases: TGTGCCAGCAGCCCAGCACGGGGGCCAAACACCATATATTTT.

The chain recombines TRBV11-3 with TRBJ2-1, with 8 positions matching TRBD2. Losses at the gene ends were 1 base for V and 5 bases for J; bases not matched to a gene: 1. This CDR3 region has 14 residues. CDR1 and CDR2 from the germline V gene are SGHNT and YENEEA. The CDR3 bases are TGTGCCAGCAGCTTAGGACTAGCGCACAATGAGCAGTTCTTC. The encoded protein is CASSLGLAHNEQFF. Using reference TRBV11-3 and TRBJ2-1 for the parts outside the CDR3, the full variable domain is EAGVVQSPRYKIIEKKQPVAFWCNPISGHNTLYWYLQNLGQGPELLIRYENEEAVDDSQLPKDRFSAERLKGVDSTLKIQPAELGDSAVYLCASSLGLAHNEQFFGPGTRLTVL.